The clone carrying this T cell receptor beta chain turned up a few times. The sample is drawn from a study of blood T cell repertoires in COVID-19. Overall study: COVID-19 samples from acute and convalescent phases originated in the United States, Italy and Spain. The analysed material was cDNA or gDNA that came from T cells, B-cell-depleted T cells, or PBMCs.

In the study's own analysis: Quantification of nucleated cells was approximated via reference gene primer amplification. The repertoire was sequenced with immunoSEQ multiplex PCR; TCRdb's copy has only in-frame clones and lacks some. V, J and clone size were drawn from that table, and D and trimming were deduced from the DNA. The repertoire includes 150,000 to 170,000 clones, around 82% of them detected once, and 0.63% sits in the top ten. The germline gives CDR1 SGHDN, CDR2 FVKESK. This CDR3 has 15 residues. The V and J ends lost 7 bases and 7 bases respectively, with 20 bases between them. Recruited during active infection, patients (from Seattle) were subsequently followed longitudinally.

What was sequenced was peripheral blood. The chain uses TRBV14 and TRBJ2-1; a weak D match, TRBD1 (7 bases). This receptor was taken from a man aged 60 to 75 with COVID-19, enrolled during active disease. CDR3 protein: CASKRGQGGVNEQFF. The CDR3 DNA reads as TGTGCCAGCAAAAGGGGGCAGGGGGGAGTGAATGAGCAGTTCTTC.